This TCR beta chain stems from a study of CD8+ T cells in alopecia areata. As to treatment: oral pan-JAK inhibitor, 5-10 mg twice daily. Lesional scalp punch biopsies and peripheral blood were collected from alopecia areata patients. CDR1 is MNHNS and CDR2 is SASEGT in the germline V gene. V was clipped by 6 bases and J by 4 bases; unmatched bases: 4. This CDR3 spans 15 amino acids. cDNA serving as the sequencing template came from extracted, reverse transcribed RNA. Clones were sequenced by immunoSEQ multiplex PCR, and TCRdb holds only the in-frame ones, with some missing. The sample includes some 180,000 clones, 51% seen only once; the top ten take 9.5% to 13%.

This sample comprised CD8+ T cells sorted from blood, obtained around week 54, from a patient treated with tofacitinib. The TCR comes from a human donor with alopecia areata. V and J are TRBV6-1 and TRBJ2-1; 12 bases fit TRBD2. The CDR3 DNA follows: TGTGCCAGCAGGGAGACTAGCGGGGGATACAATGAGCAGTTCTTC. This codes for CASRETSGGYNEQFF.